Listed below are T cell receptor beta chains from one sample, sequenced in a study of blood T cell repertoires in COVID-19. Here immunoSEQ multiplex PCR was the method, and the copy in TCRdb shows in-frame clones only, minus some. The table lists around 100,000 clones, over 80% of them singletons. The specimen was peripheral blood. The receptors were sampled from a woman between 70 and 85 years old with acute or convalescent COVID-19. CDR3s include the opening cysteine and the closing phenylalanine or tryptophan. The D gene is left open where the match is weak. The size of a clone is reported for some rows only, either as once, few or many, or as a class for expanded clones.

TRBJ1-1,few,14,TRBD1,TRBV5-1,TGCGCCAGCAGTAAGGGACAGGGAGGGACTGAAGCTTTCTTT,CASSKGQGGTEAFF
TRBJ1-1,.,11,.,TRBV20-1,TGCAGTGCTCGACAGAACACTGAAGCTTTCTTT,CSARQNTEAFF
TRBJ1-5,.,14,.,TRBV30,TGTGCCTGGAGTGTATCAGGGCCGGGTCAGCCCCAGCATTTT,CAWSVSGPGQPQHF
TRBJ2-7,.,15,TRBD2,TRBV28,TGTGCCAGCAGTTTAGCGGGAGGGCCGGCAGGCGAGCAGTACTTC,CASSLAGGPAGEQYF
TRBJ2-1,few,16,TRBD2,TRBV4-1,TGCGCCAGCAGCCAAGGGCTAGCGGGGGGGCCAAATGAGCAGTTCTTC,CASSQGLAGGPNEQFF
TRBJ2-5,.,12,.,TRBV5-1,TGCGCCAGCAGCTTGGACAGAGAAACCCAGTACTTC,CASSLDRETQYF
TRBJ1-2,once,12,.,TRBV28,TGTGCCAGCAGTTTAATAGGGGGTAGCTACACCTTC,CASSLIGGSYTF
TRBJ1-1,.,11,TRBD1,TRBV20-1,TGCAGTGCTAGGTCGGACAGGGGAGCTTTCTTT,CSARSDRGAFF
TRBJ2-7,.,13,.,TRBV12-3/TRBV12-4,TGTGCCAGCTCCTTGGTGCTATCCTACGAGCAGTACTTC,CASSLVLSYEQYF
TRBJ1-5,.,17,TRBD1,TRBV19,TGTGCCAGTAGTATGACCAGGGGGCATGGCCGTGACCAGCCCCAGCATTTT,CASSMTRGHGRDQPQHF
TRBJ2-6,once,18,.,TRBV19,TGTGCCAGTAGTATAGATCCCCCACTAGTAACTGGGGCCAACGTCCTGACTTTC,CASSIDPPLVTGANVLTF
TRBJ2-2,.,14,.,TRBV30,TGTGCCTGGAGTGCAGGGATCCTCACCGGGGAGCTGTTTTTT,CAWSAGILTGELFF
TRBJ2-1,.,14,TRBD2,TRBV7-3,TGTGCCAGCAGCCCCGGGACTAGTAGCCATGAGCAGTTCTTC,CASSPGTSSHEQFF
TRBJ2-5,.,14,.,TRBV18,TGTGCCAGCTCACCATCCAGGGTGCAGGAGACCCAGTACTTC,CASSPSRVQETQYF
TRBJ2-1,.,14,TRBD2,TRBV10-3,TGTGCCATCAGGGGGACTAGCGAAAACAATGCGCAGTTCTTC,CAIRGTSENNAQFF
TRBJ1-4,.,14,.,TRBV5-1,TGCGCCAGCAGCCCGGGACAAACTAATGAAAAACTGTTTTTT,CASSPGQTNEKLFF
TRBJ2-2,.,17,TRBD2,TRBV24-1,TGTGCCACCAGTGACCCGACTAGCGGGAGGGACACCGGGGAGCTGTTTTTT,CATSDPTSGRDTGELFF
TRBJ2-3,.,15,.,TRBV19,TGTGCCAGTGGTCCCGGAGGCGGGAGCACAGATACGCAGTATTTT,CASGPGGGSTDTQYF
TRBJ2-1,.,14,TRBD2,TRBV5-5,TGTGCCAGCAGCTTGACTAGCGGCTACAATGAGCAGTTCTTC,CASSLTSGYNEQFF
TRBJ1-4,.,14,TRBD1,TRBV7-9,TGTGCCAGCAGTTTAGACAGGGGGTCGGAAAAACTGTTTTTT,CASSLDRGSEKLFF
TRBJ1-1,.,15,TRBD1,TRBV6-5,TGTGCCAGCAGTTATGGGACAGGGGAGGGCACTGAAGCTTTCTTT,CASSYGTGEGTEAFF
TRBJ2-3,.,17,TRBD2,TRBV4-1,TGCGCCAGCAGCCAAGGGGGTAGCGGGAGTCTCGCAGATACGCAGTATTTT,CASSQGGSGSLADTQYF
TRBJ1-2,.,11,.,TRBV12-3/TRBV12-4,TGTGCCAGCAGTTTTAGTGCTTTCTACACCTTC,CASSFSAFYTF
TRBJ2-7,.,16,.,TRBV21-1,TGTGCCAGCAGCAAAGGATTGGACAGGGAAGCCTACGAGCAGTACTTC,CASSKGLDREAYEQYF